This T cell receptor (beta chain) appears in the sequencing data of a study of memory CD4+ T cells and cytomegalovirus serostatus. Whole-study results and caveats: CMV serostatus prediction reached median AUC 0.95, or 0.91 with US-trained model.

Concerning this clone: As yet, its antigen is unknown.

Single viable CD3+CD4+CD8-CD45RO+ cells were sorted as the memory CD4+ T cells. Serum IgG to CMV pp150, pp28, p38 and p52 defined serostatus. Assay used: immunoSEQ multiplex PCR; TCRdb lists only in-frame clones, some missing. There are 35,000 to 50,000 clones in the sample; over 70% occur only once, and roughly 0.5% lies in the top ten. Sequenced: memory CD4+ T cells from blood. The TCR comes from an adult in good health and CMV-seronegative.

DNA of the CDR3: TGTGCCAGCAGCTCCATTCGACAGTTTCAACAGCCCCAGCATTTT. Amino acid sequence: CASSSIRQFQQPQHF. V gene TRBV7-2 combines with J gene TRBJ1-5; D might be TRBD1 (5 bases). From germline, CDR1 is SGHTA and CDR2 FQGNSA. The CDR3 has 15 residues. Between the trimmed V and J ends, which lost 4 bases and 7 bases, there was a span of 17 bases.